What follows are 17 T cell receptor beta chains derived from one specimen sequenced in a study of shared clonotypes between healthy human individuals. TCRdb's copy holds only in-frame clones and misses some; the assay was immunoSEQ multiplex PCR. This sample yields 2 million to 2.5 million clones, of which over 85% are seen a single time; about 0.39% belongs to the top ten. The specimen sequenced was naive CD4+ T cells from PBMCs. Subset noted: CD45RA+ positively selected. The source of these receptors is a man younger than 35 in good health. Some clones in this sample may be carry-over from other donors' samples.

This clone was recorded once. This chain connects TRBV10-2 to TRBJ2-5, with D possibly matching TRBD2 (6 bases). The ends were cut back, 9 bases at V and 5 bases at J, with 28 bases in the middle. This CDR3 spans 17 amino acids. CDR1 and CDR2 (germline): WSHSY, SAAADI. As DNA, the CDR3 is TGCGCCAGAGTTGTCCGTACCGGGACTGGGGGACGGGAGACCCAGTACTTC. Amino acids: CARVVRTGTGGRETQYF.

The chain carries TRBV5-1 and TRBJ2-1; 9 bases line up with TRBD2. The CDR3 spans 17 residues. Germline V gene sequence: CDR1 SGHRS, CDR2 YFSETQ. V gave up 0 bases and J gave up 8 bases; unmatched junction bases: 12. The CDR3 DNA reads TGCGCCAGCAGCTTGGCCCCTGGTAGCGGGAGACGCGATGAGCAGTTCTTC. Residues: CASSLAPGSGRRDEQFF.

As to this clone: Within the sample, other DNA sequences also encode this same CDR3. V and J are TRBV5-1 and TRBJ2-2; no reliable D call. This CDR3 is built from 14 residues. The germline CDR1 and CDR2 sequences are SGHRS and YFSETQ. The V and J ends lost 2 bases and 1 base respectively, with 6 bases between them. The CDR3 sequence is CASSFSRNTGELFF. CDR3 DNA: TGCGCCAGCAGCTTCTCCCGGAACACCGGGGAGCTGTTTTTT.

Here the CDR3 reads CSTNGQGTDTQYF. The DNA for the CDR3 is TGCAGCACGAACGGACAGGGGACAGATACGCAGTATTTT. The chain recombines TRBV29-1 with TRBJ2-3; 9 bases match TRBD1. The V and J ends lost 8 bases and 3 bases, in that order; junction bases with no gene match: 6. The CDR3 sequence is 13 residues long. Looked up from germline, CDR1 is SQVTM and CDR2 is ANQGSEA.

In regard to this clone: This sample also contains other DNA sequences that code for the same CDR3. The rearrangement joins TRBV28 to TRBJ2-7; D might be TRBD2 (6 bases). Trimming took 6 bases from V and 3 from J, leaving 15 bases between them. The CDR3 consists of 14 residues. From germline, CDR1 is MDHEN and CDR2 SYDVKM. The DNA for the CDR3 is TGTGCCAGCAGGTCTGGGCAGGGACTCTACGAGCAGTACTTC. It encodes CASRSGQGLYEQYF.

A single count supports this clone. CDR3 DNA sequence: TGTGCCAGCAGCTTAGGGCAGGGATGGGAGACCCAGTACTTC. This encodes CASSLGQGWETQYF. The rearrangement joins TRBV7-9 to TRBJ2-5; maybe TRBD1 (5 bases). This CDR3 is 14 amino acids long. The ends were cut back, 1 base at V and 5 bases at J, with 11 bases in the middle. Germline lookup yields CDR1 SEHNR and CDR2 FQNEAQ (reference sequence).

The chain has TRBV28 and TRBJ2-7, with D possibly being TRBD2 (6 bases). V shed 5 bases and J shed 2 bases, with 16 bases lying between them. The CDR3 spans 15 residues. CDR1 MDHEN and CDR2 SYDVKM come from the germline V gene. The CDR3 nucleotides read TGTGCCAGCAGTCGATTAGGTACTAGCACCTACGAGCAGTACTTC. Its protein product is CASSRLGTSTYEQYF.

On this clone: Other nucleotide sequences from this sample produce the same CDR3. The CDR3 DNA follows: TGCGCCAGCAGCTTGGTACTAGCGGGAGTCAATGAGCAGTTCTTC. Translating it yields CASSLVLAGVNEQFF. The rearrangement uses TRBV5-1 and TRBJ2-1, with TRBD2 matching 11 bases. The CDR3 runs 15 residues. J gave up 6 bases and V 0 bases, and 2 bases lay outside the gene matches. CDR1 and CDR2 (germline): SGHRS, YFSETQ.

With respect to this clone: Distinct nucleotide sequences in the sample also encode this CDR3. The V and J genes are TRBV5-1 and TRBJ2-1; 14 nucleotides agree with TRBD2. CDR3 size: 16 residues. Germline assignment: CDR1 SGHRS and CDR2 YFSETQ. Unmatched junction bases numbered 5, after V lost 3 bases and J lost 6 bases. CDR3 region: CASSSGLAGVGNEQFF. CDR3 nucleotide sequence: TGCGCCAGCAGCTCGGGACTAGCGGGAGTAGGCAATGAGCAGTTCTTC.

This clone was counted once. This rearrangement joins TRBV11-3 to TRBJ2-5, with TRBD2 matching over 9 bases. CDR1 is SGHNT, CDR2 YENEEA, per germline. The CDR3 runs to 16 residues. Trimming removed 4 bases from V and 2 bases from J; junction bases left unmatched: 8. CDR3 DNA: TGTGCCAGCAGCTCAAGACTAGCGGTATTTCAAGAGACCCAGTACTTC. It yields the protein CASSSRLAVFQETQYF. Using reference TRBV11-3 and TRBJ2-5 for the parts outside the CDR3, the full variable domain is EAGVVQSPRYKIIEKKQPVAFWCNPISGHNTLYWYLQNLGQGPELLIRYENEEAVDDSQLPKDRFSAERLKGVDSTLKIQPAELGDSAVYLCASSSRLAVFQETQYFGPGTRLLVL.

The V and J genes are TRBV7-2 and TRBJ2-2, with 8 bases lining up with TRBD2. The germline V gene has CDR1 SGHTA and CDR2 FQGNSA. The trim removed 2 bases at V and 7 bases at J, leaving 9 bases unmatched. This CDR3 has 16 amino acids. For the CDR3, the DNA is TGTGCCAGCAGCTTAAGTTTAGGACTAGCTGACGGGGAGCTGTTTTTT. Translated: CASSLSLGLADGELFF. The variable domain in full, completed from reference TRBV7-2 and TRBJ2-2, reads GAGVSQSPSNKVTEKGKDVELRCDPISGHTALYWYRQSLGQGLEFLIYFQGNSAPDKSGLPSDRFSAERTGGSVSTLTIQRTQQEDSAVYLCASSLSLGLADGELFFGEGSRLTVL.

The CDR3 spells CAWSPGPGIYGYTF. CDR3 nucleotide sequence: TGTGCCTGGAGCCCAGGGCCCGGGATCTATGGCTACACCTTC. The V and J genes are TRBV30 and TRBJ1-2; possible D gene TRBD1, 5 bases. CDR3 length equals 14 residues. The V end was cut by 3 bases, the J end by 4 bases, with 15 bases between. Germline-derived CDR1 and CDR2 are GTSNPN and SVGIG (reference sequence).

The chain is built from TRBV5-1 and TRBJ2-3, with a weak D call TRBD2 (5 bases). The CDR3 runs 17 residues. The V gene's germline CDR1 is SGHRS and CDR2 YFSETQ. The V end lost 1 base, the J end lost 2 bases, and 17 bases lay between the germline ends. The DNA of the CDR3 is TGCGCCAGCAGCTTGTTAGGAGTGGGAGCTTACACAGATACGCAGTATTTT. The encoded protein is CASSLLGVGAYTDTQYF.

The chain joins TRBV14 to TRBJ2-1; D remains ambiguous. The CDR3 has 14 residues. Germline V gene data show CDR1 as SGHDN and CDR2 as FVKESK. Trimming took 4 bases from V and 6 from J, leaving 13 bases between them. The CDR3 DNA follows: TGTGCCAGCAGCCGTCGCGCCGCGTTCAATGAGCAGTTCTTC. Residues: CASSRRAAFNEQFF.

J is TRBJ1-4 and V is TRBV19; D unclear. V gave up 10 bases and J gave up 11 bases, with 20 bases separating them. Germline loops: CDR1 LNHDA, CDR2 SQIVND (reference sequence). The CDR3 is 13 residues long. CDR3 in DNA: TGTGCCACCCAGCGGGTCCCGGATGGGAAACTGTTTTTT. Its translation: CATQRVPDGKLFF. Complete variable domain (other parts from reference TRBV19 and TRBJ1-4): DGGITQSPKYLFRKEGQNVTLSCEQNLNHDAMYWYRQDPGQGLRLIYYSQIVNDFQKGDIAEGYSVSREKKESFPLTVTSAQKNPTAFYLCATQRVPDGKLFFGSGTQLSVL.

The table lists this clone with a count of one. The chain has TRBV2 and TRBJ2-1; 11 nucleotides align to TRBD2. J was trimmed by 4 bases and V by 6 bases; bases with no gene match: 2. The germline CDR1 and CDR2 sequences are SNHLY and FYNNEI. The CDR3 is 14 amino acids. This CDR3 reads CASSLAGGYNEQFF. CDR3 DNA: TGTGCCAGCAGCCTAGCGGGAGGATACAATGAGCAGTTCTTC.

V gene TRBV7-2 combines with J gene TRBJ2-2; D ambiguous. Germline V lookup: CDR1 SGHTA, CDR2 FQGNSA. V was cut by 1 base and J by 9 bases, with 9 bases left in between. The CDR3 spans 13 residues. The CDR3 spells CASSLGPVRELFF. Here the CDR3 DNA reads TGTGCCAGCAGCTTAGGCCCAGTTCGGGAGCTGTTTTTT.